Below, one T cell receptor (beta chain) is given with its context. This specimen comes from a study of blood T cell repertoires in COVID-19. Study at large: Samples representing acute and convalescent COVID-19 were sourced from the United States, Italy and Spain. In each case, the material was cDNA or gDNA derived from T cells, B-cell-depleted T cells, or PBMCs.

In the source study's methods: Reference gene primers were amplified, and this amplification served to estimate nucleated cell counts. Only in-frame clones appear in the TCRdb table, and some are missing; sequencing was by immunoSEQ multiplex PCR. V and J calls and clone size come straight from that table; D and trimming were deduced from the DNA. The sample lists roughly 150,000 clones; under 90% were seen once. Trimming left V 1 base short and J 2 bases short, with 16 bases between. The length of the CDR3 is 17 residues. Germline CDR1 and CDR2: SEHNR and FQNEAQ (reference sequence). Specimen: peripheral blood. The genes are TRBV7-9 and TRBJ2-3; D is undetermined. This TCR was recovered from an elderly woman with acute or convalescent COVID-19. The CDR3 here is CASSLGDRGRVTDTQYF. Written as DNA, the CDR3 is TGTGCCAGCAGCTTAGGTGATCGTGGGCGAGTCACAGATACGCAGTATTTT. The full variable domain, its missing parts supplied by reference TRBV7-9 and TRBJ2-3, is DTGVSQNPRHKITKRGQNVTFRCDPISEHNRLYWYRQTLGQGPEFLTYFQNEAQLEKSRLLSDRFSAERPKGSFSTLEIQRTEQGDSAMYLCASSLGDRGRVTDTQYFGPGTRLTVL.